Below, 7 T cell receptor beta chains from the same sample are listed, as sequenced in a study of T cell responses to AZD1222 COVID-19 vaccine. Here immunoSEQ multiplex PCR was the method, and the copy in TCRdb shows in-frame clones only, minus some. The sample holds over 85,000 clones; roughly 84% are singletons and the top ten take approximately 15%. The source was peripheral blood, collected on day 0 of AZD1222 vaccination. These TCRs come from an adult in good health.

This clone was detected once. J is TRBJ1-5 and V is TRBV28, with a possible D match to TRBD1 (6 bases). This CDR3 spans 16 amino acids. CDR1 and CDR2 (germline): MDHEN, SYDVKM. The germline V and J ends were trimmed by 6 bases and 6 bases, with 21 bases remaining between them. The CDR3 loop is CASRSNRGGRIQPQHF. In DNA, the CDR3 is TGTGCCAGCAGATCCAATAGGGGGGGCAGGATTCAGCCCCAGCATTTT.

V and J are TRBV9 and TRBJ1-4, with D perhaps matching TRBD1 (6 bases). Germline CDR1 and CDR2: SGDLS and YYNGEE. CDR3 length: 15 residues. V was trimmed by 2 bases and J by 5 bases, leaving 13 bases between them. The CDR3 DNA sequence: TGTGCCAGCAGCGTTACCACAGGGATCAATGAAAAACTGTTTTTT. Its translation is CASSVTTGINEKLFF.

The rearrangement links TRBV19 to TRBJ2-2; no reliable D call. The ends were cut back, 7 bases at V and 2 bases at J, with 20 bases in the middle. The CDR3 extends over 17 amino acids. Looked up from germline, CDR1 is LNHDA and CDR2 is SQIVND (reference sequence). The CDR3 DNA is TGTGCCAGTATAAGGTTGGCGGCGAAGTATAACACCGGGGAGCTGTTTTTT. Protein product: CASIRLAAKYNTGELFF.

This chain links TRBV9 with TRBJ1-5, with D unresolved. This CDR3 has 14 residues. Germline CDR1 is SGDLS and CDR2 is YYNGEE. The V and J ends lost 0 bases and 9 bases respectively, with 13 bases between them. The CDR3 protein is CASSVVSGRRPQHF. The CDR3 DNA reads TGTGCCAGCAGCGTAGTGTCAGGCCGAAGGCCCCAGCATTTT.

The chain's CDR3 is CASSRRDGGAYNSPLHF. The CDR3 region has the DNA TGCGCCAGCAGCCGTAGGGACGGGGGGGCCTATAATTCACCCCTCCACTTT. The chain carries TRBV5-1 and TRBJ1-6, with D possibly being TRBD1 (5 bases). The length of the CDR3 is 17 residues. V was cut by 4 bases and J by 2 bases, with 16 bases left in between. CDR1 and CDR2 (germline): SGHRS, YFSETQ.

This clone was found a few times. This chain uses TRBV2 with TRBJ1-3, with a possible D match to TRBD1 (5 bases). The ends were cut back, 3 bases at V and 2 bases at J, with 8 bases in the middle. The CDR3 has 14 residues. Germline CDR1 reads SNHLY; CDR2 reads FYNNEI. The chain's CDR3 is CASSERGAGNTIYF. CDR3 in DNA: TGTGCCAGCAGTGAGAGAGGGGCTGGAAACACCATATATTTT.

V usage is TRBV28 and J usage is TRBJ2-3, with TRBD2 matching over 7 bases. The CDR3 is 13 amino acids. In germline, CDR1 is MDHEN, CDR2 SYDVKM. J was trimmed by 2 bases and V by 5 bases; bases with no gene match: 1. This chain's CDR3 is CASSSGTTDTQYF. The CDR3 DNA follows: TGTGCCAGCAGTAGCGGGACCACAGATACGCAGTATTTT.